A selection of T cell receptor beta chains follows, all from one sample in a study of blood T cell repertoires in COVID-19. The table came from immunoSEQ multiplex PCR; TCRdb's copy has only in-frame clones and leaves some out. The sample carries roughly 180,000 clones, 65% to 85% recorded once. The sample comprised PBMCs or T cells enriched from blood (not recorded which). These receptors came from a woman aged 55-70 years who had recovered from COVID-19. CDR3s leave out the opening cysteine and the closing phenylalanine or tryptophan. The order of the fields is V gene, J gene, D gene, clone size, CDR3 protein. D genes are given only for firm matches. Clone size is given for some rows only: seen once, a few or many times, or a class if the clone is expanded.

TRBV28	TRBJ2-2	NA	NA	ASRQGGGELF
TRBV9	TRBJ1-6	TRBD1	NA	ASSARVTGAGGNSPLH
TRBV27	TRBJ1-4	NA	NA	ASSNRHRNEKLF
TRBV6-1	TRBJ2-1	TRBD1	NA	ASSDPLGGQVLDEQF
TRBV25-1	TRBJ1-1	NA	NA	ASSEHERSYATF
TRBV7-8	TRBJ2-5	NA	once	ASSLNIQETQY
TRBV27	TRBJ1-1	TRBD1	NA	ASSFTQGRGTEAF
TRBV28	TRBJ2-7	TRBD2	NA	ASSLSGRGLAGRGEQY
TRBV9	TRBJ2-3	TRBD2	NA	ASSYLAGASTDTQY
TRBV4-1	TRBJ1-3	NA	few	ASSQDPGSSGNTIY
TRBV9	TRBJ2-4	NA	NA	ASSVGPQEPQY
TRBV5-1	TRBJ2-6	NA	NA	ASSLGAHFSGANVLT
TRBV3-1/TRBV3-2	TRBJ1-2	TRBD1	NA	ASSQFTGGGGYT
TRBV30	TRBJ2-7	TRBD1	NA	AWSRTGGAYEQY
TRBV12-2	TRBJ2-7	NA	NA	ASRSLAGEGPLVGYEQY
TRBV2	TRBJ1-1	TRBD1	NA	ASSIGTGSTEAF
TRBV4-1	TRBJ1-1	NA	NA	ASSHPGQNTEAF
TRBV5-6	TRBJ1-1	TRBD1	NA	ASSFYRGRAF
TRBV4-1	TRBJ1-5	TRBD1	NA	ASSQGPGQGRDSNQPQH
TRBV4-1	TRBJ2-3	NA	NA	ASSQDIYFGGTQY
TRBV5-1	TRBJ1-5	TRBD1	NA	ASSLEGAGSNQPQH
TRBV7-2	TRBJ2-1	TRBD2	NA	ASSLSTLFGLAGDEQF
TRBV9	TRBJ1-5	NA	once	ASSEEQPQH
TRBV5-8	TRBJ1-2	TRBD1	NA	ASSFNRGRGYGYT
TRBV4-1	TRBJ2-5	TRBD2	NA	ASSQDRRGRGAQY
TRBV2	TRBJ2-1	TRBD1	NA	ASRTGGSYNEQF
TRBV19	TRBJ1-2	NA	NA	ASSHRFSNYGYT
TRBV7-7	TRBJ2-5	TRBD2	NA	ASSPGLREAQY
TRBV19	TRBJ1-2	NA	few	ASSSPRERVYGYT
TRBV10-3	TRBJ1-2	NA	NA	AISEGQTNYGYT
TRBV5-1	TRBJ2-1	TRBD1	few	ASSRDRDSWF
TRBV3-1/TRBV3-2	TRBJ2-5	NA	NA	ASGQTQY
TRBV30	TRBJ2-7	NA	NA	AWSRTGGEY
TRBV7-6	TRBJ1-4	NA	once	ASSLGLREVDEKLF
TRBV20-1	TRBJ2-5	TRBD2	NA	SSGLAETQY
TRBV5-1	TRBJ1-5	TRBD1	NA	ASSLFGDRGQPQH
TRBV15	TRBJ2-1	TRBD2	NA	ATSGRSSGGALNEQF
TRBV6-4	TRBJ2-2	NA	few	ASSDSEGRNTGELF
TRBV5-1	TRBJ1-5	TRBD1	NA	ATSGGTGGSDNQPQH
TRBV5-6	TRBJ2-3	NA	NA	ASSLLSLFSPDTQY
TRBV7-8	TRBJ1-1	NA	NA	ASTPWAPKEDIF